Sequencing of this T cell receptor beta chain was carried out in a study of cytomegalovirus exposure and HLA in healthy donors. Between the trimmed V and J ends, which lost 4 bases and 1 base, there was a span of 8 bases. Germline V CDR1 and CDR2: SNHLY, FYNNEI. The CDR3 is 13 residues long. Sequencing was performed with immunoSEQ multiplex PCR; in TCRdb, only in-frame clones are kept and a portion is missing. The table lists roughly 150,000 clones, around 89% of them singletons. V and J are TRBV2 and TRBJ2-7; D possibly corresponds to TRBD1 (5 bases). This sequence was found in a man between 18 and 29 years old in good health and CMV-seronegative. Input material: PBMCs. The CDR3 loop is CASSVDKSYEQYF. The CDR3, as DNA: TGTGCCAGCAGTGTGGACAAATCCTACGAGCAGTACTTC.